This entry lists 10 T cell receptor beta chains sequenced from one sample in a study of T cell responses to AZD1222 COVID-19 vaccine. The data were produced by immunoSEQ multiplex PCR, yet TCRdb's version contains in-frame clones alone and is incomplete. This table holds some 150,000 clones, over 90% found once. The sequences come from peripheral blood, collected on day 0 of AZD1222 vaccination. The receptors come from an adult in good health.

The rearrangement joins TRBV29-1 to TRBJ1-6, with D possibly TRBD1 on 6 matching bases. Germline V lookup: CDR1 SQVTM, CDR2 ANQGSEA. This CDR3 has 13 residues. The germline V and J ends were trimmed by 5 bases and 7 bases, with 12 bases remaining between them. CDR3 region: CSVRQGQNSPLHF. The CDR3 DNA sequence: TGCAGCGTTCGTCAGGGACAAAATTCACCCCTCCACTTT.

V usage is TRBV6-5 and J usage is TRBJ1-3; 7 nucleotides align to TRBD1. The CDR3 runs to 15 residues. With V trimmed by 6 bases and J by 0 bases, 5 bases remained unmatched. The germline gives CDR1 MNHEY, CDR2 SVGAGI. CDR3 sequence (DNA): TGTGCCAGCAGGGACAGGTGGCACTCTGGAAACACCATATATTTT. Its translation is CASRDRWHSGNTIYF.

The chain combines TRBV6-2 or TRBV6-3 with TRBJ1-5, with TRBD1 as a possible D gene (5 bases). Germline assignment: CDR1 MNHEY and CDR2 SVGEGT. The CDR3 covers 15 residues. The V end was cut by 4 bases, the J end by 1 base, with 11 bases between. The CDR3 nucleotides are TGTGCCAGCAGTTTCGGGGGACGGAGCAATCAGCCCCAGCATTTT. This sequence encodes CASSFGGRSNQPQHF.

The chain employs TRBV7-2 and TRBJ1-1, with 8 positions matching TRBD1. Germline lookup yields CDR1 SGHTA and CDR2 FQGNSA. J lost 0 bases, V lost 3 bases, and 6 bases had no gene match. The CDR3 runs 16 residues. The CDR3 DNA is TGTGCCAGCAGCTTGGACAGGGTACGAATGAACACTGAAGCTTTCTTT. Its protein is CASSLDRVRMNTEAFF. The entire variable domain, with the rest obtained from reference TRBV7-2 and TRBJ1-1, is as follows: GAGVSQSPSNKVTEKGKDVELRCDPISGHTALYWYRQSLGQGLEFLIYFQGNSAPDKSGLPSDRFSAERTGGSVSTLTIQRTQQEDSAVYLCASSLDRVRMNTEAFFGQGTRLTVV.

This sequence joins TRBV6-2 or TRBV6-3 and TRBJ1-2; D unresolved. The CDR3 consists of 17 residues. V shed 6 bases and J shed 5 bases, with 25 bases lying between them. Germline CDR1 and CDR2: MNHEY and SVGEGT. The CDR3 reads CASSTTDPSPGYYGYTF. The CDR3 region has the DNA TGTGCCAGCAGCACAACCGATCCCTCACCGGGCTATTATGGCTACACCTTC.

This clone was seen a handful of times. This chain joins TRBV7-2 and TRBJ1-2; a possible D gene is TRBD1 (5 bases). Between the trimmed V and J ends, which lost 1 base and 4 bases, there was a span of 13 bases. Per germline, CDR1 SGHTA and CDR2 FQGNSA. This CDR3 is built from 15 residues. The DNA for the CDR3 is TGTGCCAGCAGCTTAGTGACTCGGGGCTTCTATGGCTACACCTTC. Amino acid sequence: CASSLVTRGFYGYTF.

In nucleotides, the CDR3 is TGTGCCAGCAGCTTAGATGTTAGAACAGGGAATGAGCAGTACTTC. Residues: CASSLDVRTGNEQYF. The genes are TRBV11-2 and TRBJ2-7; TRBD1 might be the D (6 bases). From germline, CDR1 is SGHAT and CDR2 FQNNGV. V was pared by 0 bases and J by 7 bases, with 16 bases between. This CDR3 has 15 amino acids.

A word on this clone: The same CDR3 is also encoded by other DNA sequences in this sample. The CDR3 nucleotides are TGTGCCAGCACCAGGGGGGGCGGGGAAAAACTGTTTTTT. Translation gives CASTRGGGEKLFF. The chain recombines TRBV28 with TRBJ1-4; 7 nucleotides line up with TRBD1. The junction had 7 bases not matched to a gene; V was cut back by 7 bases and J by 8 bases. There are 13 residues in the CDR3. Germline CDR1 MDHEN, CDR2 SYDVKM.

This chain links TRBV5-5 with TRBJ2-1, with 11 bases aligning to TRBD2. The CDR3 extends over 15 amino acids. Germline CDR1 reads SGHKS; CDR2 reads YYEKEE (reference sequence). The J segment lost 5 bases and the V segment lost 1 base, leaving 2 bases of the junction unmatched. DNA of the CDR3: TGTGCCAGCAGCTTGTTGACTAGCGGGGACAATGAGCAGTTCTTC. It translates to CASSLLTSGDNEQFF.

The chain uses TRBV5-4 and TRBJ2-1; the match to TRBD2 covers 11 bases. The CDR3 covers 16 residues. The J segment lost 3 bases and the V segment lost 4 bases, leaving 6 bases of the junction unmatched. Per the germline V gene, CDR1 is SGHNT and CDR2 is YYREEE (reference sequence). The CDR3 region has the DNA TGTGCCAGCAGCAACAAACTAGCGGGAGACTACAATGAGCAGTTCTTC. It specifies CASSNKLAGDYNEQFF. The variable domain in full, completed from reference TRBV5-4 and TRBJ2-1, reads ETGVTQSPTHLIKTRGQQVTLRCSSQSGHNTVSWYQQALGQGPQFIFQYYREEENGRGNFPPRFSGLQFPNYSSELNVNALELDDSALYLCASSNKLAGDYNEQFFGPGTRLTVL.